Reported below is one TCR beta chain. TCRdb recomputed calls from the 5' RACE reads with MiXCR, one row per CDR3 protein. The sample includes 400,000 to 650,000 distinct CDR3 sequences, just over 20% seen only once; the top ten take approximately 16%. The sample comes from a study of T cells after yellow fever vaccination. The V and J ends lost 2 bases and 2 bases respectively, with 19 bases between them. CDR3 length: 17 amino acids. Germline lookup yields CDR1 MNHEY and CDR2 SMNVEV (reference sequence). The TCR comes from a young man who received the YFV17D yellow fever vaccine. The starting material was PBMCs, obtained roughly 20 days after the first yellow fever vaccination. This chain connects TRBV27 to TRBJ2-7, with a weak D call TRBD1 (6 bases). CDR3 region: CASSLRLLPGVAYEQYF. The CDR3 nucleotides are TGTGCCAGCAGTTTAAGACTCCTCCCAGGGGTGGCCTACGAGCAGTACTTC.